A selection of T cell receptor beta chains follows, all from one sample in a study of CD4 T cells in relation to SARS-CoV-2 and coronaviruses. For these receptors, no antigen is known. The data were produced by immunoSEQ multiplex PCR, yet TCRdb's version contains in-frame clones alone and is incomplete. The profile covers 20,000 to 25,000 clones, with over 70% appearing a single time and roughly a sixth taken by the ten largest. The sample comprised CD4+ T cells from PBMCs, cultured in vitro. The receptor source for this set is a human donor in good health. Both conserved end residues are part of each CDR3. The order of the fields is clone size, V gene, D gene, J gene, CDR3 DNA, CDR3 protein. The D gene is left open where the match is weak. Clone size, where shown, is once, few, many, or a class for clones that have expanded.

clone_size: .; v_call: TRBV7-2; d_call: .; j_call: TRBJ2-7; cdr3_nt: TGTGCCAGCAGCTTAGGACAGCTTCCGTACGAGCAGTACTTC; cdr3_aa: CASSLGQLPYEQYF
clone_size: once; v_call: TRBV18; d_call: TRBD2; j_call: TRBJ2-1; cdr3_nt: TGTGCCAGCTCACCGGGGGAGCGGGGCGACAATGAGCAGTTCTTC; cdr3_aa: CASSPGERGDNEQFF
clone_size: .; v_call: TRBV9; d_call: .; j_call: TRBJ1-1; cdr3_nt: TGTGCCAGCAGCCAAGTACCCTCGGCGGACACTGAAGCTTTCTTT; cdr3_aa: CASSQVPSADTEAFF
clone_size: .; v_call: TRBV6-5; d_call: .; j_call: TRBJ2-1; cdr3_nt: TGTGCCAGCAGTTACTCACGGGGCAATGAGCAGTTCTTC; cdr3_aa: CASSYSRGNEQFF
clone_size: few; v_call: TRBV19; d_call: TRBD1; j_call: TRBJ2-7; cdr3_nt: TGTGCCAGTAATGGAGGGACAGGGGTTTCCTACGAGCAGTACTTC; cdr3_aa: CASNGGTGVSYEQYF
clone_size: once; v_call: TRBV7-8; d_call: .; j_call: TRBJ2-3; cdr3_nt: TGTGCCAGCAGCCCGCTAAGGAGCACAGATACGCAGTATTTT; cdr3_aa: CASSPLRSTDTQYF
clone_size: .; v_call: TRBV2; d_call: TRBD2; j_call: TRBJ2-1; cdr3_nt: TGTGCCAGCAGTGAAAAGAACGGAGCGGGAGGTCACAATGAGCAGTTCTTC; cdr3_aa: CASSEKNGAGGHNEQFF
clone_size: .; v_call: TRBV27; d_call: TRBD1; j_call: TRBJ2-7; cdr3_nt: TGTGCCAGCAGTGGGTGGACAGGGAAGGACGAGCAGTACTTC; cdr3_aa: CASSGWTGKDEQYF
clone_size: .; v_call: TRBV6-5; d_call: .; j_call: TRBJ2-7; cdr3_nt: TGTGCCAGCATCCCTCAGAGGCCACCCTACGAGCAGTACTTC; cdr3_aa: CASIPQRPPYEQYF
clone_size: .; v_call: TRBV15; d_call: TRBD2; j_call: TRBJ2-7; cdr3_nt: TGTGCCACCAGCAGTAGCGGGAGCTCCTACGAGCAGTACTTC; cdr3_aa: CATSSSGSSYEQYF
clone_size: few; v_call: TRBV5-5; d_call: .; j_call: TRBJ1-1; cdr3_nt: TGTGCCAGCAGTCCAGCAGGGGTTTGGACTGAAGCTTTCTTT; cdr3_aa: CASSPAGVWTEAFF
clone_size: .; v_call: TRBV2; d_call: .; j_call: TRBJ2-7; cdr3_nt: TGTGCCAGCAAATCTAAGGGCCTCGTAGACGAGCAGTACTTC; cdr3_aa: CASKSKGLVDEQYF
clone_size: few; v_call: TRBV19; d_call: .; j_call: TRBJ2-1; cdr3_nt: TGTGCCAGTAGTATATCGTGGAGGGACAATGAGCAGTTCTTC; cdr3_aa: CASSISWRDNEQFF
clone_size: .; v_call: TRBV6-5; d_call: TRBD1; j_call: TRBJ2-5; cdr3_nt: TGTGCCAGCAGAACGGGACAGGGTCTAGGGGAGACCCAGTACTTC; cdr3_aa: CASRTGQGLGETQYF
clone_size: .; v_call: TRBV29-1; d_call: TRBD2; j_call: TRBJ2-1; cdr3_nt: TGCAGCTCCGAGGGAGTAGCGGGAGTCGGGCAGTTCTTC; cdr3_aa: CSSEGVAGVGQFF
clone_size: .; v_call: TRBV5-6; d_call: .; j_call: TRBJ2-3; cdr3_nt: TGTGCCAGCAGCTTGGGTGTGAAGGGACGTACAGATACGCAGTATTTT; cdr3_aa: CASSLGVKGRTDTQYF
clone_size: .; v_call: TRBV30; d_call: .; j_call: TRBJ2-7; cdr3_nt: TGTGCCTGGAACCTCGCGGGGTCGTACGAGCAGTACTTC; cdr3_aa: CAWNLAGSYEQYF
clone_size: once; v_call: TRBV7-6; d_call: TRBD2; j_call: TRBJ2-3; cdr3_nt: TGTGCCAGCAGCTCCGGACTAGCGGTTACTAGCACAGATACGCAGTATTTT; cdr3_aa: CASSSGLAVTSTDTQYF
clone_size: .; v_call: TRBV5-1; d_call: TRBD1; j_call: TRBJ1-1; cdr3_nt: TGCGCCAGCAGCTTGGTAGGGACAGGGGGCACTGAAGCTTTCTTT; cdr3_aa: CASSLVGTGGTEAFF
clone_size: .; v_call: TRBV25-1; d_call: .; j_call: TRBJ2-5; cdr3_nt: TGTGCCACCGAAGAAGGACGCTTTTGGCAGACCCAGTACTTC; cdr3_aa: CATEEGRFWQTQYF
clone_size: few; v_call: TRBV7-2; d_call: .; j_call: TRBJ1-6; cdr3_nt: TGTGCCAGCAGCTTAGCCTCCTCGGGGAGTAATTCACCCCTCCACTTT; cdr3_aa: CASSLASSGSNSPLHF
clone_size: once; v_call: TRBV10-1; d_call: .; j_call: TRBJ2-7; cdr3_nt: TGCGCCAGAGCTTCTAAGTCGGGGCCCTGGGAGCAGTACTTC; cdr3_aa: CARASKSGPWEQYF
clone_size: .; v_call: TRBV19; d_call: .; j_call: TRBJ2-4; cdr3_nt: TGTGCCAGTAGTAATACCGGGGCCGGAACGGCCAAAAACATTCAGTACTTC; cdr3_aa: CASSNTGAGTAKNIQYF
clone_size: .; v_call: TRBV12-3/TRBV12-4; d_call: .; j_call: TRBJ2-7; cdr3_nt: TGTGCCAGCAGTTTAGGGACAGTCGAGCAGTACTTC; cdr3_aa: CASSLGTVEQYF
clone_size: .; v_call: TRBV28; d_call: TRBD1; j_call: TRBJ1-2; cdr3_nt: TGTGCCATCCCCCGGCGGGACAGGGTGGATGGCTACACCTTC; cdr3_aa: CAIPRRDRVDGYTF
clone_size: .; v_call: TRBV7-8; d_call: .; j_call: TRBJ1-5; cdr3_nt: TGTGCCAGCAGCCCCTTTCTGGGGAATGGCAATCAGCCCCAGCATTTT; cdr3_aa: CASSPFLGNGNQPQHF
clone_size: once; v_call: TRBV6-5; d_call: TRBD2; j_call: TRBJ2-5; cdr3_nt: TGTGCCAGCAGCGAGGGACTAGTGGTAGAGACCCAGTACTTC; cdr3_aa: CASSEGLVVETQYF
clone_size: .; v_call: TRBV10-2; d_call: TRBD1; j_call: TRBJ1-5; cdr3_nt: TGCGCCAGCAGTGGGGGAGGGGGCCATCAGCCCCAGCATTTT; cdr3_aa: CASSGGGGHQPQHF
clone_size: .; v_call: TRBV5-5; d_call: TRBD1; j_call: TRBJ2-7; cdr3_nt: TGTGCCAGCAGCTTACCGGGACAGATTTCCCACGAGCAGTACTTC; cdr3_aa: CASSLPGQISHEQYF
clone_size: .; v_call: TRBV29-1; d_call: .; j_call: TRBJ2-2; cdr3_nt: TGCAGCGTTGAAGAAGCAGGGGCGCAGACCGGGGAGCTGTTTTTT; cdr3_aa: CSVEEAGAQTGELFF
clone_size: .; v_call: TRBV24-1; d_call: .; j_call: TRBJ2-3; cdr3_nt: TGTGCCACCAGTGAAGACGACAGAACTAGCACAGATACGCAGTATTTT; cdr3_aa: CATSEDDRTSTDTQYF
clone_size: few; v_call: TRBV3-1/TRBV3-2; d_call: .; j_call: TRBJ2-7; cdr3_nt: TGTGCCAGCAGCCAAGATGGGCAGGTCTCCTACGAGCAGTACTTC; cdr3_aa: CASSQDGQVSYEQYF